The 4 T cell receptor beta chains below come from one sample, sequenced in a study of molecular identifiers for immune sequencing clone quantification. One entry per CDR3 protein, called by TCRdb with MiXCR from the PCR reads. The sample has approximately 630,000 distinct CDR3 sequences; over 25% are singletons. The sequenced sample was naive CD8+ T cells from blood, with Jurkat cell RNA spiked in. Noted subset: FACS-sorted CD8+CD4-CCR7+CD45RA+ naive T cells. Source of these receptors: a human donor in good health. Some libraries in this study had Jurkat cell RNA spiked in.

A few counts support this clonotype. This chain uses TRBV7-6 with TRBJ2-5; no definite D call. This CDR3 is 19 amino acids long. CDR1 and CDR2 from the germline V gene are SGHVS and FNYEAQ. V was cut by 1 base and J by 5 bases, with 26 bases left in between. CDR3: CASSLDLTGQSSQGETQYF. CDR3 in DNA: TGTGCCAGCAGCTTAGATCTAACCGGGCAATCTTCTCAAGGGGAGACCCAGTACTTC.

Note on this clonotype: At one end, the junction sequence differs from germline, possibly due to a read error. The J gene is TRBJ1-5, the V gene TRBV27; no clear D gene. The CDR3 is 14 amino acids. The V gene's germline CDR1 is MNHEY and CDR2 SMNVEV (reference sequence). This chain's CDR3 is CASGPPYSNPPPHF. CDR3 DNA sequence: TGTGCCAGCGGCCCGCCTTATAGCAATCCGCCCCCGCATTTT.

This clonotype showed up just a few times. V is TRBV4-3 and J is TRBJ2-3; 7 bases are a match to TRBD2. Losses at the gene ends were 0 bases for V and 0 bases for J; bases not matched to a gene: 9. This CDR3 comprises 18 residues. From germline, CDR1 is LGHNA and CDR2 YSLEER. CDR3 amino acids: CASSQDLASGFSTDTQYF. The CDR3 DNA sequence: TGCGCCAGCAGCCAAGATTTGGCTAGCGGATTTAGCACAGATACGCAGTATTTT.

The V call is TRBV19, the J call TRBJ2-1, with a tentative D call TRBD2 (5 bases). The CDR3 contains 12 residues. Germline CDR1 LNHDA, CDR2 SQIVND (reference sequence). Trimming took off 5 bases at V and 9 bases at J, with 11 bases between the two ends. The CDR3 region is CASSPGVPEQFF. CDR3 nucleotides: TGTGCCAGTAGTCCCGGGGTACCTGAGCAGTTCTTC.